These 12 T cell receptor beta chains originate from one sample sequenced in a study of blood T cell repertoires in COVID-19. Sequencing used immunoSEQ multiplex PCR; TCRdb keeps in-frame clones, though not all of them. This table holds about 430,000 clones, nearly 90% found once. Sequenced: PBMCs or T cells enriched from blood (not recorded which). The receptors derive from a woman between 18 and 30 years old who had been exposed to COVID-19.

The gene calls are TRBV6-5 and TRBJ2-1; 8 nucleotides match TRBD2. Germline trimming cut 2 bases from V and 8 bases from J; bases unmatched to any gene: 5. The CDR3 has 14 residues. Per the germline V gene, CDR1 is MNHEY and CDR2 is SVGAGI. CDR3 amino acids: CASSYLGLADEQFF. CDR3 bases: TGTGCCAGCAGTTACCTCGGACTAGCCGATGAGCAGTTCTTC.

CDR3 in amino acids: CASRRTAVLEQYF. DNA of the CDR3: TGTGCCAGCAGAAGGACAGCCGTATTAGAGCAGTACTTC. V gene TRBV11-2 combines with J gene TRBJ2-7; D may be TRBD1 (6 bases). Trimming removed 6 bases from V and 7 bases from J, with 16 bases in between. Looked up from germline, CDR1 is SGHAT and CDR2 is FQNNGV. This CDR3 comprises 13 residues.

The chain employs TRBV11-3 and TRBJ2-1; 11 positions agree with TRBD2. Germline values: CDR1 SGHNT, CDR2 YENEEA. Unmatched junction bases numbered 9, after V lost 0 bases and J lost 5 bases. CDR3 length equals 18 residues. CDR3 in amino acids: CASSLDSPSGGSDNEQFF. In nucleotides, the CDR3 is TGTGCCAGCAGCTTAGATAGTCCTAGCGGGGGGTCGGACAATGAGCAGTTCTTC.

This chain joins TRBV23-1 and TRBJ2-3; D is possibly TRBD2 (5 bases). TRBV23-1 is placed among ORFs of uncertain function. The V gene lost 2 bases and the J gene lost 3 bases, with 15 bases spanning the gap. The CDR3 contains 16 residues. The CDR3 spells CASSQPSGIGTDTQYF. CDR3 bases: TGCGCCAGCAGTCAACCGAGCGGAATAGGGACAGATACGCAGTATTTT.

The sample holds a few counts of this clone. The chain joins TRBV5-1 to TRBJ1-1, with D uncertain. The ends were cut back, 0 bases at V and 4 bases at J, with 7 bases in the middle. The CDR3 sequence is 13 residues long. Looked up from germline, CDR1 is SGHRS and CDR2 is YFSETQ. The chain's CDR3 is CASSLAGSTEAFF. The CDR3, as DNA: TGCGCCAGCAGCTTGGCGGGTAGCACTGAAGCTTTCTTT.

The chain links TRBV4-2 to TRBJ2-3, with 7 positions matching TRBD2. The CDR3 totals 16 residues. Germline CDR1 reads LGHNA; CDR2 reads YNFKEQ. With 1 base clipped from V and 0 bases from J, the junction kept 4 bases outside the gene matches. CDR3 residues: CASSQGAAGSTDTQYF. The CDR3 DNA reads TGTGCCAGCAGCCAAGGGGCAGCGGGGAGCACAGATACGCAGTATTTT.

J is TRBJ2-7 and V is TRBV15; TRBD1 agrees at 8 bases. V trimming: 5 bases; J trimming: 1 base; junction bases outside the gene matches: 10. CDR1 and CDR2 from the germline V gene are LNHNV and YYDKDF (reference sequence). The CDR3 runs 16 residues. The CDR3 DNA follows: TGTGCCACCAGCCCACGGACAGGGCAGATTTCCTACGAGCAGTACTTC. It yields the protein CATSPRTGQISYEQYF.

V usage is TRBV6-4 and J usage is TRBJ2-4; no definite D call. Germline V gives CDR1 MRHNA, CDR2 SNTAGT. This CDR3 contains 20 residues. The V and J ends lost 6 bases and 0 bases respectively, with 27 bases between them. CDR3 nucleotide sequence: TGTGCCAGCAGATTCGGCCTAATTGAAGCAGGTATTACAGCCAAAAACATTCAGTACTTC. Encoded protein: CASRFGLIEAGITAKNIQYF.

The chain joins TRBV10-3 to TRBJ2-5; no firm D call. Trimming took 2 bases from V and 3 from J, leaving 10 bases between them. The CDR3 has 14 amino acids. Germline lookup yields CDR1 ENHRY and CDR2 SYGVKD. DNA for the CDR3: TGTGCCATCAGTGAGGTTCTAGTTAAAGAGACCCAGTACTTC. Amino acid sequence: CAISEVLVKETQYF.

V gene TRBV7-9 combines with J gene TRBJ2-6; 8 nucleotides line up with TRBD2. The junction had 3 bases not matched to a gene; V was cut back by 5 bases and J by 0 bases. The germline V gene has CDR1 SEHNR and CDR2 FQNEAQ (reference sequence). The CDR3 extends over 16 amino acids. CDR3 nucleotide sequence: TGTGCCAGCAGCCACGGGGGGGCCTCTGGGGCCAACGTCCTGACTTTC. It codes for CASSHGGASGANVLTF.

At least ten counts were recorded for this clone. The CDR3 reads CSARQGGEKLFF. Here the CDR3 DNA reads TGCAGCGCTCGACAGGGCGGTGAAAAACTGTTTTTT. J is TRBJ1-4 and V is TRBV29-1, with TRBD1 matching over 7 bases. This CDR3 has 12 residues. Trimming at V came to 7 bases and at J to 7 bases, leaving 6 bases not matched to a gene. CDR1 is SQVTM, CDR2 ANQGSEA, per germline.

Comments on this clone: This same CDR3 is encoded by further DNA sequences in the sample. The chain uses TRBV7-2 and TRBJ1-3; D perhaps matches TRBD1 (6 bases). With 1 base removed from V and 1 base from J, the gap between germline ends came to 8 bases. The CDR3 totals 15 residues. Germline V gives CDR1 SGHTA, CDR2 FQGNSA. CDR3 DNA sequence: TGTGCCAGCAGCTTAGTAGGGGGATCTGGAAACACCATATATTTT. Translating it yields CASSLVGGSGNTIYF.